This T cell receptor (beta chain) was recovered during a study of T cells in Graves' hyperthyroidism and ophthalmopathy. Study in general: Blood was drawn when the patient was first diagnosed and still untreated.

The study excluded patients with uncontrolled infection, other autoimmune disease, pregnancy or lactation. Diagnoses rested on clinical symptoms, serum thyroxine and TRAb, thyroid ultrasound and orbital computed tomography. This CDR3 contains 13 residues. Trimming removed 5 bases from V and 4 bases from J, with 11 bases in between. Germline V CDR1 and CDR2: MDHEN, SYDVKM. Amplified regions were TCR beta CDR3 sequences from RNA transcripts. TCR CDR3 regions were first amplified by RT-PCR with HTBI primers. Via MiXCR, TCRdb re-called the multiplex PCR reads, giving one row per CDR3 protein. The sample lists about 280,000 distinct CDR3 sequences, about 25% occurring once. This clonotype was seen a handful of times.

The receptor was derived from a man between 35 and 55 years old with Graves' hyperthyroidism that later progressed to Graves' ophthalmopathy. The sample comprised blood. The genes are TRBV28 and TRBJ1-2; D gene uncertain. CDR3 loop: CASSITDPYGYTF. Here the CDR3 DNA reads TGTGCCAGCAGTATAACAGATCCCTATGGCTACACCTTC.